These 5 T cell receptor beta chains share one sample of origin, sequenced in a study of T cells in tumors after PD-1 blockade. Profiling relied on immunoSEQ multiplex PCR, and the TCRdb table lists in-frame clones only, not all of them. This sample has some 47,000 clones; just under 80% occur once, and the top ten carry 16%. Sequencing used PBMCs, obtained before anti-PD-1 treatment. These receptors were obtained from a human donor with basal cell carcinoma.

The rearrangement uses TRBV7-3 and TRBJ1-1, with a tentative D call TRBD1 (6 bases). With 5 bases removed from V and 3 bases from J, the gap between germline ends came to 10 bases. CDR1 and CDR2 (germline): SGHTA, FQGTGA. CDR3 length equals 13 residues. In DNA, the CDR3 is TGTGCCAGCAGCCGAGACAGGCACACTGAAGCTTTCTTT. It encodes CASSRDRHTEAFF.

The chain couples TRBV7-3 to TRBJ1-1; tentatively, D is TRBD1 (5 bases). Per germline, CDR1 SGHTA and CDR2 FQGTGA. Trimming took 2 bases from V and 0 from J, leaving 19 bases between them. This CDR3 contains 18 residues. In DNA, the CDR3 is TGTGCCAGCAGCTTAGGGTCTCGGGACCCAAAAGTGAACACTGAAGCTTTCTTT. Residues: CASSLGSRDPKVNTEAFF.

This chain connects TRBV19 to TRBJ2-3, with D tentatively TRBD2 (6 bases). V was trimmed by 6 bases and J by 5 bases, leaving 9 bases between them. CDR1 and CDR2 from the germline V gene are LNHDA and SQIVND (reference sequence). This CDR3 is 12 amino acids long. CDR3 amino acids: CASRISGDTQYF. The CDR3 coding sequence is TGTGCCAGTAGGATTAGCGGAGATACGCAGTATTTT.

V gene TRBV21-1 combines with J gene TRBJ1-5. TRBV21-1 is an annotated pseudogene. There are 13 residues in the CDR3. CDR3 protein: CATVADSNQPQHF. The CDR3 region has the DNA TGTGCCACCGTCGCGGATAGCAATCAGCCCCAGCATTTT.

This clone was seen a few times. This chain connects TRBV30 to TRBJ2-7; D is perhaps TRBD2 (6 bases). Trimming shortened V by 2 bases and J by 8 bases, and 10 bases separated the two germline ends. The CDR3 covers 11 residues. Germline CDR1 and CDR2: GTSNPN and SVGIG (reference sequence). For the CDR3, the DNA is TGTGCCTGGAGTATGGAGGGTAAGCAGTACTTC. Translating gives CAWSMEGKQYF.